This T cell receptor beta chain was sequenced for a study of blood T cell repertoires in COVID-19. In the study's own analysis: Cell counts per sample came from amplifying reference gene primers. Some clones are missing from TCRdb's copy, which holds only in-frame ones; the method was immunoSEQ multiplex PCR. Clone size and the V and J calls come from that table; the DNA yielded D and trimming. This table holds 350,000 to 450,000 clones, around 87% found once. The germline V gene encodes CDR1 MNHNY and CDR2 SVGAGI (reference sequence). The CDR3 extends over 15 amino acids. V was clipped by 5 bases and J by 4 bases; unmatched bases: 6.

This clonotype was obtained from a human donor in a cohort sampled during active COVID-19. This sequence joins TRBV6-6 and TRBJ1-5; 9 bases are a match to TRBD1. Sequencing input: peripheral blood. For the CDR3, the DNA is TGTGCCAGCAGTCCGGGACAGGGTTGGAATCAGCCCCAGCATTTT. Amino acids: CASSPGQGWNQPQHF.